This paragraph covers one TCR beta chain sequence. This sample stems from a study of blood T cell repertoires in COVID-19. Libraries were prepared by immunoSEQ multiplex PCR; TCRdb keeps only in-frame clonotypes and omits some of them. The sample has approximately 100,000 clones, 60% to 85% seen once; the top ten hold 6.2%. The TCR was taken from a man at least 80 years old with COVID-19, enrolled during active disease. The source material was peripheral blood.

The CDR3: CASSLWVRGSGYTF. CDR3 in DNA: TGTGCCAGCAGTTTATGGGTCAGGGGATCTGGCTACACCTTC. The gene calls are TRBV28 and TRBJ1-2; perhaps TRBD1 as D (6 bases). The CDR3 sequence is 14 residues long. Germline loops: CDR1 MDHEN, CDR2 SYDVKM. Trimming removed 0 bases at V and 7 bases at J, with 12 bases between.